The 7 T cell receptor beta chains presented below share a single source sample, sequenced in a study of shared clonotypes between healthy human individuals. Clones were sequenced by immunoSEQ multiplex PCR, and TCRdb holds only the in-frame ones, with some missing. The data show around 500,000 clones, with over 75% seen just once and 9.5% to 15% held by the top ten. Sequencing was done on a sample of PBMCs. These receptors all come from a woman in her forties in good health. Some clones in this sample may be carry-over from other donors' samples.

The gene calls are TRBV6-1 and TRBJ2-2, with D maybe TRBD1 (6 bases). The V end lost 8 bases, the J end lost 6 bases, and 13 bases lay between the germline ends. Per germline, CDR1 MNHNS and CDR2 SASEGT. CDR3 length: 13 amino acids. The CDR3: CASQRQVSGELFF. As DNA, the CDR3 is TGTGCCAGCCAGAGACAGGTATCCGGGGAGCTGTTTTTT.

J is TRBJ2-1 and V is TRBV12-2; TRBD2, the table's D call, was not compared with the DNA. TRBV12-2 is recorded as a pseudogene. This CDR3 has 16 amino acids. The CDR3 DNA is TGTGCAAGTCGGGCGAGACTAGCGGAGTACTACAATGAGCAGTTCTTC. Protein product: CASRARLAEYYNEQFF.

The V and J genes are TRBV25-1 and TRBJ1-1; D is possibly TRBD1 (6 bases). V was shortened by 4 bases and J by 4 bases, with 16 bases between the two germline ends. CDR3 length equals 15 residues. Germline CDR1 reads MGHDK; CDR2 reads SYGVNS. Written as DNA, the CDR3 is TGTGCCAGCAGTGGCGTAAGGGGGTCTGCCACTGAAGCTTTCTTT. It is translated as CASSGVRGSATEAFF.

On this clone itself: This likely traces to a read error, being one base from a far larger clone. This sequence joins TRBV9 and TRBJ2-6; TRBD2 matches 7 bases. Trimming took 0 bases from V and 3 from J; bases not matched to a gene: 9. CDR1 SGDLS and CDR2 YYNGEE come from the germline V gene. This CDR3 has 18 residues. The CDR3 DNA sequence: TGTGCCAGCAGCGTAGTCGGTAGCGGGCGTTTTGGGGCCAACGTCCTGACTTTC. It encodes CASSVVGSGRFGANVLTF. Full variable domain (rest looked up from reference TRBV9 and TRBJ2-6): DSGVTQTPKHLITATGQRVTLRCSPRSGDLSVYWYQQSLDQGLQFLIQYYNGEERAKGNILERFSAQQFPDLHSELNLSSLELGDSALYFCASSVVGSGRFGANVLTFGAGSRLTVL.

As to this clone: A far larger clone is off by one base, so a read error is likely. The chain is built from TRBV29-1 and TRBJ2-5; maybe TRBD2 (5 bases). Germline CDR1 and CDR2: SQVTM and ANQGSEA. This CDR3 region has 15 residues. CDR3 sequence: CSVEAQEAIQETRYF. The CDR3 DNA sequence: TGCAGCGTTGAAGCCCAGGAGGCTATCCAAGAGACCCGGTACTTC. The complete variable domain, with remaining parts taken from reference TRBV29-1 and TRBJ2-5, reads SAVISQKPSRDICQRGTSLTIQCQVDSQVTMMFWYRQQPGQSLTLIATANQGSEATYESGFVIDKFPISRPNLTFSTLTVSNMSPEDSSIYLCSVEAQEAIQETRYFGPGTRLLVL.

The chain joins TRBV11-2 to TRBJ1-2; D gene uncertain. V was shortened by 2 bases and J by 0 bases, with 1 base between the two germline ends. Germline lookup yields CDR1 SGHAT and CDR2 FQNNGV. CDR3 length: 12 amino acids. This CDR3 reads CASSLSNYGYTF. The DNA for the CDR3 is TGTGCCAGCAGCTTATCTAACTATGGCTACACCTTC.

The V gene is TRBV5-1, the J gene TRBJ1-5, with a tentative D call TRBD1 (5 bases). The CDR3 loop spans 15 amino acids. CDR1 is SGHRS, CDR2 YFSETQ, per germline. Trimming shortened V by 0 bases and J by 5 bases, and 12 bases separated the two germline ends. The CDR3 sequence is CASSLVGGSDQPQHF. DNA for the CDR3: TGCGCCAGCAGCTTGGTCGGGGGGTCTGATCAGCCCCAGCATTTT.